This TCR beta chain was documented in a study of shared clonotypes between healthy human individuals. Study observations and caveats: As a rule, naive subsets had a larger estimated richness than memory subsets. In the sorted subsets, rarefaction showed sequencing was incomplete despite large depth.

Running of the assay took place at deep level. Clones were read by immunoSEQ multiplex PCR, and TCRdb kept only the in-frame ones, dropping some. In the table there are roughly 1,100,000 clones, approximately 70% of which are singletons. Germline-derived CDR1 and CDR2 are MNHEY and SVGAGI. V was pared by 5 bases and J by 7 bases, with 5 bases of the junction left unmatched. This CDR3 spans 14 amino acids. Concerning this clone itself: What it recognizes is unknown.

This sequence originates from a man aged 18 to 30 in good health. The sequenced sample was memory CD4+ T cells sorted from blood. Described subset: CD45RA-negative fraction. The chain links TRBV6-5 to TRBJ1-6; 7 positions agree with TRBD1. CDR3 bases: TGTGCCAGCAGTCCACAGGGGAGGAATTCACCCCTCCACTTT. It translates to CASSPQGRNSPLHF.